This TCR beta chain was sequenced during a study of blood T cells in healthy people across ages. Study-level points and caveats: Underestimates were what the diversity estimates from one million T cells were considered to be. The CMV status of each donor remained undetermined, and this could have confounded shifts in expanded clonotypes.

Peripheral blood was drawn, approximately 10 milliliters per donor. Then a second PCR, running roughly 7 to 12 cycles, was carried out with a sample-barcoded 5' primer and a J-beta primer mix. TCRdb reprocessed the 5' RACE reads with MiXCR, giving one entry per CDR3 protein. This table has some 1.4 million distinct CDR3 sequences, roughly 40% appearing once. This CDR3 has 15 residues. CDR1 SGHTA and CDR2 FQGNSA come from the germline V gene. J gave up 2 bases and V 5 bases, and 8 bases lay outside the gene matches. This clonotype was picked up many times. Its target is unknown. The chain carries TRBV7-2 and TRBJ2-7, with 8 bases identical to TRBD2. Sequencing was carried out using blood. The sequence came from a woman younger than 35 in good health. The CDR3 loop is CASSEAAGGPYEQYF. CDR3 in DNA: TGTGCCAGCAGCGAGGCGGCGGGAGGTCCCTACGAGCAGTACTTC.